The present TCR beta chain was sequenced within a study of cytotoxic CD8 clonotypes in ibrutinib-treated CLL. The wider study: Following treatment for a median 12 months, range 6 to 36, response samples were then taken. The average sample held roughly 250,000 productive templates and tens of thousands of productive rearrangements.

Points on this clone: Its antigen is still unknown.

Study-wide points: Elevated clonality accompanied ibrutinib response, with a return toward baseline values at progression.

The V and J ends lost 6 bases and 5 bases, in that order; junction bases with no gene match: 10. The CDR3 loop spans 14 amino acids. Germline V gene lookup returns CDR1 MDHEN and CDR2 SYDVKM. Assay used: immunoSEQ multiplex PCR; TCRdb lists only in-frame clones, some missing. The sample contains 200,000 to 250,000 clones, roughly 70% of which appear only once. The rearrangement uses TRBV28 and TRBJ2-7, with 7 bases aligning to TRBD1. The TCR sequence derives from a human donor with chronic lymphocytic leukemia. The material sequenced was PBMCs, taken after 24 months of ibrutinib treatment. The CDR3, as DNA: TGTGCCAGCAGCAGACAGGGCGTCGTCCACGAGCAGTACTTC. This gives the protein CASSRQGVVHEQYF.